This TCR beta chain was obtained from a study of T cell repertoires in cytomegalovirus infection. TCRdb re-called the reads with MiXCR, one entry per CDR3 protein. The sample carries about 400,000 distinct CDR3 sequences, over 15% recorded once. Trimming took 5 bases from V and 9 from J, leaving 20 bases between them. CDR1 is SGHDN and CDR2 is FVKESK in the germline V gene. The CDR3 is 15 amino acids. Input material: PBMCs. The gene calls are TRBV14 and TRBJ2-1, with a tentative D call TRBD1 (6 bases). The TCR comes from a human donor in good health (CMV status not recorded). Some clones in this sample may be carry-over from other donors' samples. The CDR3 sequence is CASSADDFQGSEQFF. The CDR3 DNA follows: TGTGCCAGCAGCGCGGATGATTTTCAGGGGAGTGAGCAGTTCTTC.